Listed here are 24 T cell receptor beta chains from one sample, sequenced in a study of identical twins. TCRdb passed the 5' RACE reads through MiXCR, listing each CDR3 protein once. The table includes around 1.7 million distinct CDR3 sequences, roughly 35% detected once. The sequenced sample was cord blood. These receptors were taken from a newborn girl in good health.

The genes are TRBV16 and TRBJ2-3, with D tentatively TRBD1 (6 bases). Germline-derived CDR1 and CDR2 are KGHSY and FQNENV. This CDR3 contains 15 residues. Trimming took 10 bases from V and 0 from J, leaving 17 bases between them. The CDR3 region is CANSKGDKSTDTQYF. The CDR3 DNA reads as TGTGCCAACTCAAAGGGGGACAAGAGCACAGATACGCAGTATTTT.

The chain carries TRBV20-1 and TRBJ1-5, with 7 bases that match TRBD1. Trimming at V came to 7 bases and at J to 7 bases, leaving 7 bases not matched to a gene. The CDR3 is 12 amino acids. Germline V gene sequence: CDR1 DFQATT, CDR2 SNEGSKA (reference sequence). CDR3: CSVSAGGQPQHF. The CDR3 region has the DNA TGCAGTGTATCAGCAGGGGGACAGCCCCAGCATTTT.

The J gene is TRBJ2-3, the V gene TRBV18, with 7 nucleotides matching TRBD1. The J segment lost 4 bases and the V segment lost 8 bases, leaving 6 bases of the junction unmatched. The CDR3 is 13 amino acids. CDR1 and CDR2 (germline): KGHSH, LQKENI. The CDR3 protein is CASIRQGSDTQYF. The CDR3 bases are TGTGCCAGCATCCGACAGGGCTCAGATACGCAGTATTTT.

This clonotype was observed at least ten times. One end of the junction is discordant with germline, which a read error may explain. The CDR3 here is CASSLAGRADTQYF. The CDR3 DNA sequence: TGTGCCAGCAGTTTAGCGGGGAGAGCAGATACGCAGTATTTT. The rearrangement links TRBV7-9 to TRBJ2-3, with 8 bases fitting TRBD2. The CDR3 is 14 amino acids. Germline V gene lookup returns CDR1 SEHNR and CDR2 FQNEAQ (reference sequence).

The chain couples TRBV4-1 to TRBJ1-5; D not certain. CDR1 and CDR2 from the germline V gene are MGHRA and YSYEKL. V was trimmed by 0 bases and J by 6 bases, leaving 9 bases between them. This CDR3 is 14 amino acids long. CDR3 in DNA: TGCGCCAGCAGCCAAGATTGGGTAGGTCAGCCCCAGCATTTT. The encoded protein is CASSQDWVGQPQHF.

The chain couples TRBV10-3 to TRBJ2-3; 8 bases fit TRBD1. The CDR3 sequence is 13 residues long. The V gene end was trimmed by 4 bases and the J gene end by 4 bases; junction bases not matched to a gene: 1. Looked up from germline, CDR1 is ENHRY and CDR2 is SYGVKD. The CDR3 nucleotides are TGTGCCATCAGTGGGACAGGGCCAGATACGCAGTATTTT. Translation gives CAISGTGPDTQYF.

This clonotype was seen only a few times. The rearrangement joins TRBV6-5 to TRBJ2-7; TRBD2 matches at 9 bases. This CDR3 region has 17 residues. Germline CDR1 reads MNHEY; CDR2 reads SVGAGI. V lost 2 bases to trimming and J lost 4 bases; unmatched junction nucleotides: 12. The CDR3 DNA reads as TGTGCCAGCAGTTACGATTTAGCGGGAGCCCTCCTATACGAGCAGTACTTC. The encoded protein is CASSYDLAGALLYEQYF.

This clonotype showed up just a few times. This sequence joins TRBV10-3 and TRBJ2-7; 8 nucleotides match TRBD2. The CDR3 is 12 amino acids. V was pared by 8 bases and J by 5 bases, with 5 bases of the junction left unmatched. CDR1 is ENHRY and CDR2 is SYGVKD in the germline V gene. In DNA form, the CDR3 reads TGTGCCATCTCGCGGGAGGCTGACGAGCAGTACTTC. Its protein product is CAISREADEQYF.

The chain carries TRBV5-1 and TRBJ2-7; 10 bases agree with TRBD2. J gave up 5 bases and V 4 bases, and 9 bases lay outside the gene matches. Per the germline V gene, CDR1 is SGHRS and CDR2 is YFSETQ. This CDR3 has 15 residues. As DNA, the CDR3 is TGCGCCAGCAGCCCCTTAGGGACTAGCGTGCACGAGCAGTACTTC. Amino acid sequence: CASSPLGTSVHEQYF.

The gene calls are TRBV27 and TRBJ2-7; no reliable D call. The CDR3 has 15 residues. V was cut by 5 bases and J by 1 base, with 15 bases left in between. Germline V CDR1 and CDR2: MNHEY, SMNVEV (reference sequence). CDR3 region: CASSPFISGSYEQYF. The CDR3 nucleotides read TGTGCCAGCAGTCCCTTTATCTCGGGTTCCTACGAGCAGTACTTC.

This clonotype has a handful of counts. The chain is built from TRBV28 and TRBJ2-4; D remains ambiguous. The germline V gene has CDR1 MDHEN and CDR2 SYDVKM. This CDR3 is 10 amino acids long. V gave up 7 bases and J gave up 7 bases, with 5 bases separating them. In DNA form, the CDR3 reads TGTGCCAGCACGGAGAACATTCAGTACTTC. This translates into CASTENIQYF.

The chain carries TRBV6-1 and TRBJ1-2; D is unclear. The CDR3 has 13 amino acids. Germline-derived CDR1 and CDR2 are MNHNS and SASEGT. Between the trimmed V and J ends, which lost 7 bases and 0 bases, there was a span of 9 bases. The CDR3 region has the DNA TGTGCCAGCACCCGACCTGCTAACTATGGCTACACCTTC. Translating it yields CASTRPANYGYTF.

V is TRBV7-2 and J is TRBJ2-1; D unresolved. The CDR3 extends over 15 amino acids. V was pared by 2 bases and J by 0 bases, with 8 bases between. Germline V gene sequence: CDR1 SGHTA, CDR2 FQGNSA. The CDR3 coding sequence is TGTGCCAGCAGCTTACGATTCCACTCCTACAATGAGCAGTTCTTC. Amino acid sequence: CASSLRFHSYNEQFF.

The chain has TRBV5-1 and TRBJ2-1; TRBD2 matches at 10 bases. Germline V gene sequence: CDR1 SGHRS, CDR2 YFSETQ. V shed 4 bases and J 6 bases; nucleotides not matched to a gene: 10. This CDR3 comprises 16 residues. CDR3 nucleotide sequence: TGCGCCAGCAGCCCCCTAAGTAGCGGGGGGTTCAATGAGCAGTTCTTC. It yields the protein CASSPLSSGGFNEQFF.

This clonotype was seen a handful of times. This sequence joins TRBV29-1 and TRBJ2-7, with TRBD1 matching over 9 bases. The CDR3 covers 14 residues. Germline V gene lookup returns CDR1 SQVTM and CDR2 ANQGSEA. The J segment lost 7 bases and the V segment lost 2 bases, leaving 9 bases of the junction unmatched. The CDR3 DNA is TGCAGCGTTGAATCGGGACAGGGCCTCGAGGAGCAGTACTTC. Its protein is CSVESGQGLEEQYF.

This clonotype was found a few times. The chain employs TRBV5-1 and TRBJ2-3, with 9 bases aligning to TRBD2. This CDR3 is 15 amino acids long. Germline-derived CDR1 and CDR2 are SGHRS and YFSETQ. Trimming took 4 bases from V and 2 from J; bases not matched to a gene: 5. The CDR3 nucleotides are TGCGCCAGCAGCATACGACTAGCGGCCACAGATACGCAGTATTTT. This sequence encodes CASSIRLAATDTQYF. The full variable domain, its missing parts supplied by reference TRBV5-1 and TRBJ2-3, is KAGVTQTPRYLIKTRGQQVTLSCSPISGHRSVSWYQQTPGQGLQFLFEYFSETQRNKGNFPGRFSGRQFSNSRSEMNVSTLELGDSALYLCASSIRLAATDTQYFGPGTRLTVL.

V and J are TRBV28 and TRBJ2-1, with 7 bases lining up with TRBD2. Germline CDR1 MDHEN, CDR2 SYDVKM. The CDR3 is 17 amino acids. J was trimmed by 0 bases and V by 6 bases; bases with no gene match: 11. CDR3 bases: TGTGCCAGCAGCCAAAACCCCCTAGCGGTCTCCTACAATGAGCAGTTCTTC. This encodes CASSQNPLAVSYNEQFF.

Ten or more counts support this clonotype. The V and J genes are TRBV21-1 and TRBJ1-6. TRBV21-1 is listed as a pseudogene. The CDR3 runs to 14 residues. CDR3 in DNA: TGTGCCAGCAGCAAAGAGGGCAGCTATTCACCCCTCCACTTT. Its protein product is CASSKEGSYSPLHF.

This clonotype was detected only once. The CDR3 is CASSLERVGLNTEAFF. The CDR3, as DNA: TGCGCCAGCAGCTTGGAAAGGGTGGGGCTGAACACTGAAGCTTTCTTT. The chain combines TRBV5-1 with TRBJ1-1, with a tentative D call TRBD1 (5 bases). Trimming pared 0 bases from V and 0 bases from J, leaving 12 bases between. The CDR3 is made up of 16 amino acids. Per germline, CDR1 SGHRS and CDR2 YFSETQ.

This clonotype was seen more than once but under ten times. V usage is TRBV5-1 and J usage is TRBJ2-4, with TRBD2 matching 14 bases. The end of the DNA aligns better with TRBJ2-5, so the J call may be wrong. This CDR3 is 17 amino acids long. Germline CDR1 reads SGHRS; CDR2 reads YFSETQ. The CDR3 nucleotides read TGCGCCAGCAGCTCACCCGGGACTAGCGGGAGAGGAGAGACCCAGTACTTC. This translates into CASSSPGTSGRGETQYF.

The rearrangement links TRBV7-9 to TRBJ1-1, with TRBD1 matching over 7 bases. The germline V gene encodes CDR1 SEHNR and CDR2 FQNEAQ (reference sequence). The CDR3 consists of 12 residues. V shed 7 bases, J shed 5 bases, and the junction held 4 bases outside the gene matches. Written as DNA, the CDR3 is TGTGCCAGCACCCTACAGGGGACTGAAGCTTTCTTT. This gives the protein CASTLQGTEAFF.

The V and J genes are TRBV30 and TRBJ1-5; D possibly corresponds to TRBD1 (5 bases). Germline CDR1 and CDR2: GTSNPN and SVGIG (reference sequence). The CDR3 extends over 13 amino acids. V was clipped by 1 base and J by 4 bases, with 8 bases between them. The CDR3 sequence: CAWSGDANQPQHF. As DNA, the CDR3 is TGTGCCTGGAGTGGGGACGCGAATCAGCCCCAGCATTTT.

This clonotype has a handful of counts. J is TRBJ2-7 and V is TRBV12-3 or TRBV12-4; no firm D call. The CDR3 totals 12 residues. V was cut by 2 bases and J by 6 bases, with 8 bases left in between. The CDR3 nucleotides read TGTGCCAGCAGTTTATGGGTTCGCGAGCAGTACTTC. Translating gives CASSLWVREQYF.

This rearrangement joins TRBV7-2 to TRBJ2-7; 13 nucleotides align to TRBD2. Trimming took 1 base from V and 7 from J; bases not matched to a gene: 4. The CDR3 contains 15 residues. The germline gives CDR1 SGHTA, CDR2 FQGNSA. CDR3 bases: TGTGCCAGCAGCTTAGGACTAGCGGGAGGAGGGGAGCAGTACTTC. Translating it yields CASSLGLAGGGEQYF.